This T cell receptor beta chain was found in a study of blood T cell repertoires in COVID-19. This clone was seen only once. The CDR3 covers 14 residues. V lost 9 bases, J lost 11 bases, and 15 bases stayed unmatched. Germline CDR1 and CDR2: LNHDA and SQIVND (reference sequence). The data were produced by immunoSEQ multiplex PCR, yet TCRdb's version contains in-frame clones alone and is incomplete. The sample carries hundreds of thousands of clones, roughly 79% recorded once. The chain is built from TRBV19 and TRBJ1-5; 8 bases match TRBD1. Source material: peripheral blood. This sequence originates from a woman of 80 years or more with COVID-19, enrolled during active disease. The CDR3 spells CASKRDRTTETQHF. DNA for the CDR3: TGTGCCAGCAAGAGGGACAGGACGACTGAGACCCAGCATTTT.